This record covers a single TCR beta chain. Its target is not known. The data are from a study of identical twins. Points from the study as a whole: For cord blood, abundant beta clonotypes had fewer insertions, unlike memory repertoires, which showed none. Cross-sectional statistics, not tracking of the same donors, supported the conclusions. Possibly, invariant MAIT and iNKT cells partly confounded zero-insertion analyses.

Addition of a universal primer site occurred through template switching, and cDNA carried unique molecular identifiers. TCRdb called the 5' RACE reads again in MiXCR, with one record for every CDR3 protein. The data contain 1,800,000 or so distinct CDR3 sequences, under 35% of them seen just once; the ten biggest clones take up roughly 0.3%. The clonotype was recovered from a newborn girl in good health. Sequencing input: cord blood.

CDR3 amino acids: CSARDPRGSNEQFF. As DNA, the CDR3 is TGCAGTGCTAGAGATCCGCGAGGAAGCAATGAGCAGTTCTTC. The chain couples TRBV20-1 to TRBJ2-1; no clear D. V was clipped by 0 bases and J by 6 bases, with 12 bases between them. Germline CDR1 is DFQATT and CDR2 is SNEGSKA (reference sequence). CDR3 length equals 14 residues.